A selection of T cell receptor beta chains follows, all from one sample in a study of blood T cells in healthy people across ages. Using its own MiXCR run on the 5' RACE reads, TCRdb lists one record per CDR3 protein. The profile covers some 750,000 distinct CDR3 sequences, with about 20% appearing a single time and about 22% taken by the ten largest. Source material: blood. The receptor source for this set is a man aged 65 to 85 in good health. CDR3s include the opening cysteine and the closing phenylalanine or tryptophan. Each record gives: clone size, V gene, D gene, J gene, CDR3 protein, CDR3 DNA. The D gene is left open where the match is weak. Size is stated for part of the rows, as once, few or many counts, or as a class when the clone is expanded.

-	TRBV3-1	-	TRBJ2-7	CASSQDRSVGYEQYF	TGTGCCAGCAGCCAAGATCGTAGCGTGGGGTACGAGCAGTACTTC
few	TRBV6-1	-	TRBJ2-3	CASLLEGPDTQYF	TGTGCCAGCCTCCTCGAGGGGCCAGATACGCAGTATTTT
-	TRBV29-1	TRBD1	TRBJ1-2	CSVGGTGEGYTF	TGCAGCGTTGGGGGGACAGGGGAAGGCTACACCTTC
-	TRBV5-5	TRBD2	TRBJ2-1	CASSLATSGGSYNEQFF	TGTGCCAGCAGCTTGGCTACTAGCGGGGGATCATACAATGAGCAGTTCTTC
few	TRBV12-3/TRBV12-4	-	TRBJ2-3	CASSLIGLTDTQYF	TGTGCCAGCAGTTTGATAGGGTTGACAGATACGCAGTATTTT
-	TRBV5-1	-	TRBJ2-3	CASSPDSSTDTQYF	TGCGCCAGCAGCCCGGACTCCAGCACAGATACGCAGTATTTT
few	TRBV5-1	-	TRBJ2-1	CASSLDRDRIWNEQFF	TGCGCCAGCAGCTTGGACAGGGATCGAATATGGAATGAGCAGTTCTTC
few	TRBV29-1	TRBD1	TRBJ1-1	CSVKGQGLAEAFF	TGCAGCGTTAAGGGACAGGGGCTCGCTGAAGCTTTCTTT
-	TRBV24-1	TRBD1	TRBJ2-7	CATSDTTRTGSREQYF	TGTGCCACCAGTGATACCACTAGGACAGGGAGCCGGGAGCAGTACTTC
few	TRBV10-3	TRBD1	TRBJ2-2	CAISESGGSNTGELFF	TGTGCCATCAGTGAGTCAGGGGGCTCGAACACCGGGGAGCTGTTTTTT
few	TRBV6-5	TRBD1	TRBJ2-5	CASSRQGGLETQYF	TGTGCCAGCAGTCGACAGGGGGGCCTAGAGACCCAGTACTTC
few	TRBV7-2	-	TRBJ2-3	CASSPARSTDTQYF	TGTGCCAGCAGCCCCGCGAGATCCACAGATACGCAGTATTTT
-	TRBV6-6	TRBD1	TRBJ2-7	CASRGRDRESYEQYF	TGTGCCAGCAGGGGACGGGACAGGGAGTCCTACGAGCAGTACTTC
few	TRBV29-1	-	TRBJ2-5	CSCEASTPRGTQYF	TGCAGCTGTGAAGCGAGCACTCCCCGAGGGACCCAGTACTTC
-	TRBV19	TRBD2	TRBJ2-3	CASSIRPTQRGTDTQYF	TGTGCCAGTAGTATAAGGCCCACCCAGCGGGGGACAGATACGCAGTATTTT
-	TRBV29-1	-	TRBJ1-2	CSVGQPNLYGYTF	TGCAGCGTCGGACAGCCCAACCTCTATGGCTACACCTTC
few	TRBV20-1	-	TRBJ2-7	CSVRRSPDNERFF	TGCAGTGTTCGCCGGAGCCCGGACAATGAGCGGTTCTTC
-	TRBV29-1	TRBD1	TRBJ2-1	CSVEGRGKQFF	TGCAGCGTTGAGGGCAGGGGGAAGCAGTTCTTC
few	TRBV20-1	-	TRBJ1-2	CSARDRQGWYGYTF	TGCAGTGCTAGAGATCGGCAGGGGTGGTATGGCTACACCTTC
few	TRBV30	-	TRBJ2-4	CARSVWGRFSIKNIQYF	TGTGCCCGGAGTGTCTGGGGGCGATTCTCTATCAAAAACATTCAGTACTTC
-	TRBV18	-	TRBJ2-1	CASSPQNPAWGYNEQFF	TGTGCCAGCTCACCACAGAATCCGGCATGGGGATACAATGAGCAGTTCTTC